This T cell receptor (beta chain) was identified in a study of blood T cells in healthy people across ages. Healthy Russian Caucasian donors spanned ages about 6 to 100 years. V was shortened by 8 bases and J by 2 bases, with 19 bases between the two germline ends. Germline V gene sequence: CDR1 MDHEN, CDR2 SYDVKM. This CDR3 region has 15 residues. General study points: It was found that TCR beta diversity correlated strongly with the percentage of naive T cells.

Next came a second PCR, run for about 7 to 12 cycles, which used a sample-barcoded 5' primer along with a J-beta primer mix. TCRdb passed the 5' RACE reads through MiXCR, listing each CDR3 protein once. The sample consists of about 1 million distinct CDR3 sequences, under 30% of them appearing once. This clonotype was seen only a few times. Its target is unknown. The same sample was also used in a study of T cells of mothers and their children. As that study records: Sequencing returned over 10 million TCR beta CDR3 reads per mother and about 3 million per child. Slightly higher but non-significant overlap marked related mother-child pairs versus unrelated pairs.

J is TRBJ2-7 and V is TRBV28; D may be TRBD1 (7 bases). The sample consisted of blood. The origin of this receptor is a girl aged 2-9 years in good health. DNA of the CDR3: TGTGCCAGCCAACCATCTCAGGGGGGCCCCTACGAGCAGTACTTC. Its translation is CASQPSQGGPYEQYF. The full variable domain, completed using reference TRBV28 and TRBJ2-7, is DVKVTQSSRYLVKRTGEKVFLECVQDMDHENMFWYRQDPGLGLRLIYFSYDVKMKEKGDIPEGYSVSREKKERFSLILESASTNQTSMYLCASQPSQGGPYEQYFGPGTRLTVT.